The next 20 T cell receptor beta chains were all read from a single sample in a study of T cell responses to AZD1222 COVID-19 vaccine. Using immunoSEQ multiplex PCR, the repertoire was profiled, and TCRdb retains in-frame clones only, with some absent. The repertoire holds 210,000 or so clones, with around 94% as singletons. Specimen: peripheral blood, collected 28 days after the second dose of the MenACWY control vaccine. The receptor set was obtained from an adult who received the MenACWY meningococcal vaccine as a control.

The chain carries TRBV24-1 and TRBJ2-7; no clear D. Germline V lookup: CDR1 KGHDR, CDR2 SFDVKD. The V gene lost 3 bases and the J gene lost 6 bases, with 8 bases spanning the gap. There are 12 residues in the CDR3. CDR3 sequence reads: CATSDGSSEQYF. The CDR3 DNA reads as TGTGCCACCAGTGATGGTAGTAGCGAGCAGTACTTC.

The chain recombines TRBV5-5 with TRBJ2-7; weak D call: TRBD2 (6 bases). With 2 bases removed from V and 2 bases from J, the gap between germline ends came to 14 bases. The CDR3 contains 15 residues. Per the germline V gene, CDR1 is SGHKS and CDR2 is YYEKEE (reference sequence). The CDR3 bases are TGTGCCAGCAGCTTCTCCGGTAGCGGAACCTACGAGCAGTACTTC. It specifies CASSFSGSGTYEQYF.

The rearrangement joins TRBV9 to TRBJ1-3, with TRBD1 matching 10 bases. This CDR3 comprises 15 residues. With 3 bases clipped from V and 3 bases from J, the junction kept 3 bases outside the gene matches. CDR1 is SGDLS and CDR2 is YYNGEE in the germline V gene. The CDR3 region has the DNA TGTGCCAGCAGCGCGACAGGGGGCGGTGGAAACACCATATATTTT. Its protein is CASSATGGGGNTIYF.

This chain uses TRBV29-1 with TRBJ2-7, with 9 bases fitting TRBD2. Germline trimming cut 4 bases from V and 4 bases from J; bases unmatched to any gene: 8. The CDR3 runs to 14 residues. The germline gives CDR1 SQVTM, CDR2 ANQGSEA. The CDR3 loop is CSVVRREGAYEQYF. The CDR3 DNA is TGCAGCGTTGTTCGGCGGGAGGGGGCTTACGAGCAGTACTTC.

For the CDR3, the DNA is TGTGCCAGCAGTCCCGGACAGGGGACAGATACGCAGTATTTT. It is translated as CASSPGQGTDTQYF. V is TRBV6-5 and J is TRBJ2-3; 9 bases are shared with TRBD1. V was clipped by 5 bases and J by 3 bases; unmatched bases: 3. The CDR3 loop spans 14 amino acids. Germline V gene sequence: CDR1 MNHEY, CDR2 SVGAGI.

The chain uses TRBV15 and TRBJ2-1; 10 bases align to TRBD2. Germline V gene data show CDR1 as LNHNV and CDR2 as YYDKDF (reference sequence). The V segment lost 5 bases and the J segment 5 bases; nucleotides outside the gene matches: 6. This CDR3 has 15 residues. CDR3 region: CATSDSGRSNNEQFF. For the CDR3, the DNA is TGTGCCACCAGCGATAGCGGGAGGTCTAACAATGAGCAGTTCTTC.

This chain connects TRBV4-1 to TRBJ2-5; TRBD2 is a possible D gene (6 bases). Germline CDR1 and CDR2: MGHRA and YSYEKL. The CDR3 covers 17 residues. Trimming removed 0 bases at V and 5 bases at J, with 19 bases between. The CDR3 is CASSQDVATAGLETQYF. The CDR3 region has the DNA TGCGCCAGCAGCCAAGATGTGGCGACAGCGGGCTTGGAGACCCAGTACTTC.

The chain recombines TRBV30 with TRBJ1-1; 8 nucleotides agree with TRBD1. CDR1 GTSNPN and CDR2 SVGIG come from the germline V gene (reference sequence). V dropped 5 bases and J dropped 4; count of bases not matched to a gene: 9. This CDR3 comprises 14 residues. The CDR3 sequence is CAWDRGQGSTEAFF. CDR3 coding DNA: TGTGCCTGGGACAGGGGCCAGGGAAGCACTGAAGCTTTCTTT.

The genes are TRBV5-4 and TRBJ2-1; TRBD2 matches 9 bases. Germline V gene sequence: CDR1 SGHNT, CDR2 YYREEE (reference sequence). V shed 3 bases and J 6 bases; nucleotides not matched to a gene: 10. The length of the CDR3 is 16 residues. This CDR3 is CASSSIAGVWSNEQFF. The CDR3 coding sequence is TGTGCCAGCAGCTCGATAGCGGGAGTATGGTCCAATGAGCAGTTCTTC.

The V gene is TRBV7-2, the J gene TRBJ1-2, with D possibly TRBD1 on 6 matching bases. The germline V and J ends were trimmed by 5 bases and 0 bases, with 16 bases remaining between them. Germline CDR1 and CDR2: SGHTA and FQGNSA. CDR3 length: 16 residues. CDR3 sequence: CASSLEGGASNYGYTF. The CDR3 DNA sequence: TGTGCCAGCAGCCTAGAGGGGGGCGCTTCTAACTATGGCTACACCTTC.

V and J are TRBV7-9 and TRBJ1-5; TRBD1 might be the D (5 bases). Germline values: CDR1 SEHNR, CDR2 FQNEAQ (reference sequence). Trimming left V 5 bases short and J 3 bases short, with 14 bases between. The CDR3 consists of 15 residues. CDR3 residues: CASSPLGTTNQPQHF. CDR3 nucleotides: TGTGCCAGCAGCCCACTGGGGACGACCAATCAGCCCCAGCATTTT.

This chain uses TRBV12-3 or TRBV12-4 with TRBJ2-7; D might be TRBD2 (5 bases). The CDR3 contains 13 residues. The V and J ends lost 11 bases and 1 base respectively, with 15 bases between them. For the CDR3, the DNA is TGTGCCCAGAGAGGAGGAATTTCCTACGAGCAGTACTTC. Protein: CAQRGGISYEQYF.

The chain is built from TRBV28 and TRBJ1-3, with 7 bases aligning to TRBD1. CDR1 MDHEN and CDR2 SYDVKM come from the germline V gene. The V and J ends lost 3 bases and 4 bases, in that order; junction bases with no gene match: 6. The CDR3 consists of 15 residues. Written as DNA, the CDR3 is TGTGCCAGCAGTTTCGAACAGGGGAAGGGAAACACCATATATTTT. Residues: CASSFEQGKGNTIYF.

For the CDR3, the DNA is TGTGCCAGCAGCTGGAAAAATGGCTACACCTTC. Translation: CASSWKNGYTF. The chain couples TRBV6-2 or TRBV6-3 to TRBJ1-2; no reliable D call. Germline CDR1 MNHEY, CDR2 SVGEGT. The CDR3 is 11 amino acids. Deletions cut 6 bases from V and 6 bases from J, with 8 bases between.

The chain employs TRBV6-6 and TRBJ2-7; D not certain. Germline CDR1 MNHNY, CDR2 SVGAGI (reference sequence). The CDR3 extends over 14 amino acids. Deletions cut 1 base from V and 2 bases from J, with 9 bases between. CDR3 DNA: TGTGCCAGCAGTTACTATCTTACCCCCTACGAGCAGTACTTC. It encodes CASSYYLTPYEQYF.

The chain is built from TRBV7-2 and TRBJ2-3; perhaps TRBD1 as D (6 bases). Germline CDR1 reads SGHTA; CDR2 reads FQGNSA. CDR3 length equals 19 residues. Trimming pared 5 bases from V and 2 bases from J, leaving 26 bases between. This CDR3 is CASSHHGRRDIPDTDTQYF. CDR3 DNA sequence: TGTGCCAGCAGCCACCACGGAAGAAGGGACATACCAGACACAGATACGCAGTATTTT.

The chain recombines TRBV7-2 with TRBJ2-2, with 14 bases lining up with TRBD2. The CDR3 totals 18 residues. The V and J ends lost 5 bases and 4 bases, in that order; junction bases with no gene match: 9. Germline loops: CDR1 SGHTA, CDR2 FQGNSA. The CDR3 sequence is CASSPGLAGVWSTGELFF. CDR3 sequence (DNA): TGTGCCAGCAGCCCGGGACTAGCGGGAGTATGGAGCACCGGGGAGCTGTTTTTT.

This chain connects TRBV5-8 to TRBJ2-5, with TRBD2 matching 10 bases. This CDR3 has 16 amino acids. Trimming removed 4 bases from V and 5 bases from J; junction bases left unmatched: 11. Germline V gene sequence: CDR1 SGHTS, CDR2 YDEGEE. DNA for the CDR3: TGTGCCAGCAGCCAAGGAGCGGGGGGGCCGGAGGAGACCCAGTACTTC. Its translation: CASSQGAGGPEETQYF.

The chain couples TRBV6-5 to TRBJ1-4; 7 positions match TRBD1. The CDR3 length is 15 residues. Per germline, CDR1 MNHEY and CDR2 SVGAGI. V lost 2 bases to trimming and J lost 4 bases; unmatched junction nucleotides: 4. CDR3 amino acids: CASSYRDSFNEKLFF. DNA of the CDR3: TGTGCCAGCAGTTACCGGGACAGCTTTAATGAAAAACTGTTTTTT.

The table lists this clone with a few counts. The chain has TRBV7-9 and TRBJ2-5, with TRBD2 matching over 9 bases. Germline V gene lookup returns CDR1 SEHNR and CDR2 FQNEAQ (reference sequence). This CDR3 has 19 amino acids. The V segment lost 5 bases and the J segment 5 bases; nucleotides outside the gene matches: 21. Here the CDR3 DNA reads TGTGCCAGCAGCCTACGTAGCTTGCGGGGGGGCAAGAGAGAGGAGACCCAGTACTTC. Translated, it gives CASSLRSLRGGKREETQYF.